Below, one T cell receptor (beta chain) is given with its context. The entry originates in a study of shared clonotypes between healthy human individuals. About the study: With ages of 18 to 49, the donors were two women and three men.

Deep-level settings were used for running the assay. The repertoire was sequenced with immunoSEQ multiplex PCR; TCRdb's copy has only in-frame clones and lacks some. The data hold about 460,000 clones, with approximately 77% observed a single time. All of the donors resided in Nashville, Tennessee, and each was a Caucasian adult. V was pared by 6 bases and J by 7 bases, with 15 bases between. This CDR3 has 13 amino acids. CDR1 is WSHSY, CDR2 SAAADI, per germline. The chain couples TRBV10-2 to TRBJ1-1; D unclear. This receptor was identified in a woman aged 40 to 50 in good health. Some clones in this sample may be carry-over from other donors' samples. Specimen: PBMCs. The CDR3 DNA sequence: TGCGCCAGCAGGGAATACCGGACGGGTGAAGCTTTCTTT. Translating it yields CASREYRTGEAFF.